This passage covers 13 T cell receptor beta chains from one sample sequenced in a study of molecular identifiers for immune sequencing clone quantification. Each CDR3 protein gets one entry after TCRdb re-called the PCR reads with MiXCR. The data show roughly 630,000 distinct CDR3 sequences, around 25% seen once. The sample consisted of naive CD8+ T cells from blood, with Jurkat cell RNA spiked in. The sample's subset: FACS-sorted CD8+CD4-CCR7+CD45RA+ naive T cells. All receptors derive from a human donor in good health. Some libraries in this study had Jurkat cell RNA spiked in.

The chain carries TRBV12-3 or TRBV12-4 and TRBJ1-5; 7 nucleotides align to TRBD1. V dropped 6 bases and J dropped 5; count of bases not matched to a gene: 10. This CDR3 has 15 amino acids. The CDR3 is CASRPGTALYQPQHF. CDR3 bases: TGTGCCAGCAGGCCCGGGACAGCATTATATCAGCCCCAGCATTTT.

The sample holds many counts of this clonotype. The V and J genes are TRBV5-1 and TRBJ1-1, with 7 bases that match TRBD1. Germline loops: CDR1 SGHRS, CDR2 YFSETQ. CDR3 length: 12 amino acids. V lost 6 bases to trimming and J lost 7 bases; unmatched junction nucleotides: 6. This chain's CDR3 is CASTYGTDEAFF. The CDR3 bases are TGCGCCAGCACCTACGGGACAGATGAAGCTTTCTTT.

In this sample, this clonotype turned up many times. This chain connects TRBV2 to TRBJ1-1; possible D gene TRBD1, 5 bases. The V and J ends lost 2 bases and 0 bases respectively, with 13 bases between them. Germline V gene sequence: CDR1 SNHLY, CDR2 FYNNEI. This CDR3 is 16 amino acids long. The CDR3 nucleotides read TGTGCCAGCAGTGAATCCCTTGGACACTTGAACACTGAAGCTTTCTTT. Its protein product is CASSESLGHLNTEAFF.

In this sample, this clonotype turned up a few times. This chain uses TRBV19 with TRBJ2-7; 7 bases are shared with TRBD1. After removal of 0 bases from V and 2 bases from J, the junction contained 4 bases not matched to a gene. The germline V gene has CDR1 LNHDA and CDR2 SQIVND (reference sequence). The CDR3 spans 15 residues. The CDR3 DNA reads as TGTGCCAGTAGTATAGATCTAGGGACAGCCTACGAGCAGTACTTC. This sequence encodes CASSIDLGTAYEQYF.

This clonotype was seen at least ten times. The CDR3 loop is CASSPGTGVAYGYTF. The CDR3 bases are TGTGCCAGCAGCCCCGGGACAGGGGTCGCCTATGGCTACACCTTC. The chain combines TRBV7-9 with TRBJ1-2; 10 bases map to TRBD1. The CDR3 is made up of 15 amino acids. J lost 4 bases, V lost 5 bases, and 7 bases had no gene match. From germline, CDR1 is SEHNR and CDR2 FQNEAQ (reference sequence).

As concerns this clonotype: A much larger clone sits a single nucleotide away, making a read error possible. CDR3 nucleotides: TGTGCCAGCAGTTTAGTTAGATCCTTGAACACTGAAGCTTTCTTT. This gives the protein CASSLVRSLNTEAFF. The chain uses TRBV28 and TRBJ1-1, with no clear D. Trimming took 2 bases from V and 0 from J, leaving 10 bases between them. The CDR3 consists of 15 residues. CDR1 is MDHEN, CDR2 SYDVKM, per germline.

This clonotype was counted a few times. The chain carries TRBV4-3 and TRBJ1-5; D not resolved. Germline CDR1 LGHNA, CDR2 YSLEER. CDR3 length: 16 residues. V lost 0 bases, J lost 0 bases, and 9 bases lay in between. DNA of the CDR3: TGCGCCAGCAGCCAAGATGATGGCCTTAGCAATCAGCCCCAGCATTTT. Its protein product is CASSQDDGLSNQPQHF.

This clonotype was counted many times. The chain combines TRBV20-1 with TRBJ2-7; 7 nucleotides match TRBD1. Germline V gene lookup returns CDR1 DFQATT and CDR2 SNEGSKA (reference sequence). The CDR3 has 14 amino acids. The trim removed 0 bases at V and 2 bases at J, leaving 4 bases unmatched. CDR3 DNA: TGCAGTGCTAGAGATCTGGGACAGACCTACGAGCAGTACTTC. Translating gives CSARDLGQTYEQYF.

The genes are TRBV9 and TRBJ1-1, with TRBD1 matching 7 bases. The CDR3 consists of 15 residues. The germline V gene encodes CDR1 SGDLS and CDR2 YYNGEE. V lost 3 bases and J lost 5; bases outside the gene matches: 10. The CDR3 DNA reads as TGTGCCAGCAGCGCCGGGACAGCCCTGGGAACTGAAGCTTTCTTT. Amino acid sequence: CASSAGTALGTEAFF.

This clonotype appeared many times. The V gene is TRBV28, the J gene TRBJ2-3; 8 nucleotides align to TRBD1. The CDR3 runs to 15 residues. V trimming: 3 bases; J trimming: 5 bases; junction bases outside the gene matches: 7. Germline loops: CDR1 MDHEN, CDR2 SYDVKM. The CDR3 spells CASSFGQGLQDTQYF. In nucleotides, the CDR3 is TGTGCCAGCAGTTTCGGACAGGGCCTACAAGATACGCAGTATTTT. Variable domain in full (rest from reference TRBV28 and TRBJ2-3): DVKVTQSSRYLVKRTGEKVFLECVQDMDHENMFWYRQDPGLGLRLIYFSYDVKMKEKGDIPEGYSVSREKKERFSLILESASTNQTSMYLCASSFGQGLQDTQYFGPGTRLTVL.

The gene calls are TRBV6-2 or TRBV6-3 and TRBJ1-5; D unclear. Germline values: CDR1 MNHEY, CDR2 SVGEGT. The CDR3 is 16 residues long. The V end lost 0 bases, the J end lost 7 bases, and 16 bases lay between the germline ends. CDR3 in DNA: TGTGCCAGCAGTTACTCGATCGGGAATCCCGCACAGCCCCAGCATTTT. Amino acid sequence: CASSYSIGNPAQPQHF.

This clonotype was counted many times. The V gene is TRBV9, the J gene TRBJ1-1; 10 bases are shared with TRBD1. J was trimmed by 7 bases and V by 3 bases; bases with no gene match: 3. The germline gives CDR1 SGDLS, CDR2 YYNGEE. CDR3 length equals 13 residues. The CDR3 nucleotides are TGTGCCAGCAGCGCTGGACAGGGGGGTGAAGCTTTCTTT. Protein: CASSAGQGGEAFF.

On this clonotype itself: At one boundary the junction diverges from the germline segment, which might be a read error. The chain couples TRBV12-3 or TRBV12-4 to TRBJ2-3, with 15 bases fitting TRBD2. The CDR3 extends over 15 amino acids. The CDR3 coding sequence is TGTGCCTGCAGGGGACTAGCGGGGGGCCCCGATACGCAGTATTTT. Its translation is CACRGLAGGPDTQYF.